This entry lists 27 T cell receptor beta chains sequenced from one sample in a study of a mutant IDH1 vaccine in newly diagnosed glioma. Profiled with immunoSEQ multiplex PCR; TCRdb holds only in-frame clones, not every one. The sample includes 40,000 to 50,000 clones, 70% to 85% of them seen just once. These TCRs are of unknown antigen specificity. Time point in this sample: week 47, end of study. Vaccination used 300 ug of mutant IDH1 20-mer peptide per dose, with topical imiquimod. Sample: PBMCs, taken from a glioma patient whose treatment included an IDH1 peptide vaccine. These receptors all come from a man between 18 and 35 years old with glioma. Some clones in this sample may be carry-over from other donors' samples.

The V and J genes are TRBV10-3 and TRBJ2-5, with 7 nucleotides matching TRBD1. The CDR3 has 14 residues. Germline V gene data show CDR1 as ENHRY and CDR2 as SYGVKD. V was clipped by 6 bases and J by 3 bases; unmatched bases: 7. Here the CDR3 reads CAISDTGVKETQYF. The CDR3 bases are TGTGCCATCAGCGATACAGGGGTGAAAGAGACCCAGTACTTC.

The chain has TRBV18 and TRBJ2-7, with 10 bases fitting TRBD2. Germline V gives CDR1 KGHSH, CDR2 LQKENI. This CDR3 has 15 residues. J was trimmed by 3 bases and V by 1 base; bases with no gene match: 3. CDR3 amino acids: CASSPLSSGSYEQYF. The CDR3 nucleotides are TGTGCCAGCTCACCACTGTCTAGCGGGAGCTACGAGCAGTACTTC.

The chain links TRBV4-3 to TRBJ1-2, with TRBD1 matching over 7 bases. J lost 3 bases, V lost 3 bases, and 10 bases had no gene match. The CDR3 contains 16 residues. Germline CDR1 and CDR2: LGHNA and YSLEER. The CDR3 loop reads CASSQTTGVGHYGYTF. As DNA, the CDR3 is TGCGCCAGCAGCCAGACAACAGGGGTTGGCCACTATGGCTACACCTTC.

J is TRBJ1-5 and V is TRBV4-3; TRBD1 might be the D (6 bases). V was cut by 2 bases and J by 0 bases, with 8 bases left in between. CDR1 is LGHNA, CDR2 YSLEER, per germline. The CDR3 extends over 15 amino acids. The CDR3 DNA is TGCGCCAGCAGCCAATTGACAGGTAGCAATCAGCCCCAGCATTTT. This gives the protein CASSQLTGSNQPQHF.

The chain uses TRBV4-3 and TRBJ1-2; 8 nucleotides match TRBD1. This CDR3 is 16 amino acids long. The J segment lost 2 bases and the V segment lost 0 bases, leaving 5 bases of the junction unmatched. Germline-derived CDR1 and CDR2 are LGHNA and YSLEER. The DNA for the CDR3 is TGCGCCAGCAGCCAAGACCAGGGGGCCCTGAACTATGGCTACACCTTC. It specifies CASSQDQGALNYGYTF.

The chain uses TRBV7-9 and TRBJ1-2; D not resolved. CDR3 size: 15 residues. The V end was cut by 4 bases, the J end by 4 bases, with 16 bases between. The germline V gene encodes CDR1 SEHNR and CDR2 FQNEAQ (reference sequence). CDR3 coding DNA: TGTGCCAGCAGCTCGGGCACCCCGGACCTCTATGGCTACACCTTC. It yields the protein CASSSGTPDLYGYTF.

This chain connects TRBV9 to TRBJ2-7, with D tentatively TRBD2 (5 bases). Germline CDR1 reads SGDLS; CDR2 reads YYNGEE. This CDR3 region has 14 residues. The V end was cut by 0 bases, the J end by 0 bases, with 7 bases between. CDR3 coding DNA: TGTGCCAGCAGCGTAGAACGGGACTCCTACGAGCAGTACTTC. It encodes CASSVERDSYEQYF.

This chain's CDR3 is CASSQGWGRENYGYTF. CDR3 in DNA: TGCGCCAGCAGCCAAGGCTGGGGCAGGGAGAACTATGGCTACACCTTC. This chain connects TRBV4-3 to TRBJ1-2, with a weak D call TRBD1 (5 bases). V lost 1 base and J lost 2, with 14 bases in between. CDR1 LGHNA and CDR2 YSLEER come from the germline V gene. The CDR3 has 16 amino acids.

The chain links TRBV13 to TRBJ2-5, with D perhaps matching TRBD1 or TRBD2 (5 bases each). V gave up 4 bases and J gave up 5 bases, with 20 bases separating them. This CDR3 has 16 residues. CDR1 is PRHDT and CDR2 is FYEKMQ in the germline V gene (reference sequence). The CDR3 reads CASSSRTGRAGETQYF. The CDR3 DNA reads TGTGCCAGCAGCTCCCGGACGGGACGGGCAGGGGAGACCCAGTACTTC.

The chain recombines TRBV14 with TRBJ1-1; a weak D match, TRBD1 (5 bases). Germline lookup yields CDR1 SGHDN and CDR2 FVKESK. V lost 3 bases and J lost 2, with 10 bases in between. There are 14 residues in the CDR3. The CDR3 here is CASSQGLRNTEAFF. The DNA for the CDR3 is TGTGCCAGCAGCCAGGGACTGAGAAACACTGAAGCTTTCTTT.

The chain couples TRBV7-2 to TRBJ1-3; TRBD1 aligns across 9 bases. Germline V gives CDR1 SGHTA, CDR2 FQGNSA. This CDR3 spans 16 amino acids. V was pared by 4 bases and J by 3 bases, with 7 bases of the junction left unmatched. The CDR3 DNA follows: TGTGCCAGCAGCTACGGGCCGGGACAGGGTGGAAACACCATATATTTT. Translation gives CASSYGPGQGGNTIYF.

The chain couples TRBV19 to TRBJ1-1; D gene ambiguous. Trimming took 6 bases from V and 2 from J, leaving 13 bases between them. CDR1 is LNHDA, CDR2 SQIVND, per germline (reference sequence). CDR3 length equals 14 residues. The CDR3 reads CASRRKKGNTEAFF. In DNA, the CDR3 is TGTGCCAGTAGGCGCAAAAAGGGAAACACTGAAGCTTTCTTT.

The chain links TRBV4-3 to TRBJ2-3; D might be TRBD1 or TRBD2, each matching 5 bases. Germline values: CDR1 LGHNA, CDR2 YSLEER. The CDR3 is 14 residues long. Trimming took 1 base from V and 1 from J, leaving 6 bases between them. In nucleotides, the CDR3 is TGCGCCAGCAGCCAAGGAGGGGGCACAGATACGCAGTATTTT. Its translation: CASSQGGGTDTQYF.

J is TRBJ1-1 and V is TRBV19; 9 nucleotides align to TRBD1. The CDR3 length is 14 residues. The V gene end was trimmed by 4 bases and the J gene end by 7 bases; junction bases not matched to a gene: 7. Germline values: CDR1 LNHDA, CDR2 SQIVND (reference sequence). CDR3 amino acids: CASSTGTGRSEAFF. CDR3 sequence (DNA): TGTGCCAGTAGTACCGGGACAGGGAGGAGTGAAGCTTTCTTT. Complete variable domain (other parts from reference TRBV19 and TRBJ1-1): DGGITQSPKYLFRKEGQNVTLSCEQNLNHDAMYWYRQDPGQGLRLIYYSQIVNDFQKGDIAEGYSVSREKKESFPLTVTSAQKNPTAFYLCASSTGTGRSEAFFGQGTRLTVV.

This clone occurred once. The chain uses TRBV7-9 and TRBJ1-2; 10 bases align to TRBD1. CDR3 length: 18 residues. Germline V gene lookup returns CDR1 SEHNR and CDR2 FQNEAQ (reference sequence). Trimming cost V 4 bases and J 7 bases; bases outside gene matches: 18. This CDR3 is CASSSDYARQGAIGGYTF. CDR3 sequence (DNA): TGTGCCAGCAGCTCCGATTACGCGAGACAGGGGGCCATCGGTGGCTACACCTTC.

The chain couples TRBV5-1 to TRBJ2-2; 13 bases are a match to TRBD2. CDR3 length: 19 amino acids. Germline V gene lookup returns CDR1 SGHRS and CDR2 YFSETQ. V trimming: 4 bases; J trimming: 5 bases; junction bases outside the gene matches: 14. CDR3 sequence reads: CASSRTSGGGMGMTGELFF. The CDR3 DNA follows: TGCGCCAGCAGCCGGACTAGCGGGGGCGGAATGGGGATGACCGGGGAGCTGTTTTTT. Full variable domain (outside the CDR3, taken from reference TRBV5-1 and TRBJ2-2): KAGVTQTPRYLIKTRGQQVTLSCSPISGHRSVSWYQQTPGQGLQFLFEYFSETQRNKGNFPGRFSGRQFSNSRSEMNVSTLELGDSALYLCASSRTSGGGMGMTGELFFGEGSRLTVL.

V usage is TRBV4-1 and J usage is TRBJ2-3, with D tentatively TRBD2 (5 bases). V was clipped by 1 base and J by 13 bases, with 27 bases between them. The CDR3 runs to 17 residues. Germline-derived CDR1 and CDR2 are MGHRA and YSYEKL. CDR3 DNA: TGCGCCAGCAGCCAAGCAAGGATGGGGAGCGTCGGGGTCCCTAAGTATTTT. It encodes CASSQARMGSVGVPKYF.

The CDR3 loop reads CASSLAFWGSYEQYF. The CDR3 DNA reads TGTGCCAGCAGCTTGGCCTTTTGGGGGTCCTACGAGCAGTACTTC. This sequence joins TRBV5-6 and TRBJ2-7, with D perhaps matching TRBD1 or TRBD2 (5 bases each). Trimming took off 0 bases at V and 1 base at J, with 11 bases between the two ends. CDR1 SGHDT and CDR2 YYEEEE come from the germline V gene. This CDR3 has 15 residues.

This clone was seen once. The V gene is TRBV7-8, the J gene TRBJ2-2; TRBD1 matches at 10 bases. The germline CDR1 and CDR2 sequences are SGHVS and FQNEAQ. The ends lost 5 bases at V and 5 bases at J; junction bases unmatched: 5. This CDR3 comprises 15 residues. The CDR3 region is CASSVDRGLTGELFF. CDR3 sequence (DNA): TGTGCCAGCAGCGTTGACAGGGGGCTAACCGGGGAGCTGTTTTTT. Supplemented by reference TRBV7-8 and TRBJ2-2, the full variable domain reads GAGVSQSPRYKVAKRGQDVALRCDPISGHVSLFWYQQALGQGPEFLTYFQNEAQLDKSGLPSDRFFAERPEGSVSTLKIQRTQQEDSAVYLCASSVDRGLTGELFFGEGSRLTVL.

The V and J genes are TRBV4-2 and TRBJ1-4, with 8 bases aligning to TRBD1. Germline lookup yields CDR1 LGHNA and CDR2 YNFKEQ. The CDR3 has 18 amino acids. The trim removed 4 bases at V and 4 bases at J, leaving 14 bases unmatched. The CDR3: CASSLRGTGEGFNEKLFF. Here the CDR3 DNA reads TGTGCCAGCAGCCTCCGGGGGACAGGTGAAGGATTTAATGAAAAACTGTTTTTT.

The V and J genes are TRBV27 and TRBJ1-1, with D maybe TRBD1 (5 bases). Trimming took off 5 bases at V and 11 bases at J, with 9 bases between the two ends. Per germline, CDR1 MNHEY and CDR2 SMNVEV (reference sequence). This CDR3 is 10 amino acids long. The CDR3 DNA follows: TGTGCCAGCAGTGATGGGGCCGCTTTCTTT. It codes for CASSDGAAFF.

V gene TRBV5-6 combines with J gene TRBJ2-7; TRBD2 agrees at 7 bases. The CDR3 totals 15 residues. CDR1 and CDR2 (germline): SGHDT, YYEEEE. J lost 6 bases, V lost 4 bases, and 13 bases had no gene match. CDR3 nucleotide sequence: TGTGCCAGCAGCCCCCCTGGGGGGAGGGACGGCGAGCAGTACTTC. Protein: CASSPPGGRDGEQYF.

The CDR3 loop reads CASSGRRGGPNTGELFF. CDR3 in DNA: TGCGCCAGCAGCGGGAGGCGGGGGGGCCCGAACACCGGGGAGCTGTTTTTT. The V and J genes are TRBV5-1 and TRBJ2-2, with 9 bases identical to TRBD2. This CDR3 has 17 amino acids. CDR1 and CDR2 from the germline V gene are SGHRS and YFSETQ. Unmatched junction bases numbered 7, after V lost 4 bases and J lost 0 bases. Complete variable domain (other parts from reference TRBV5-1 and TRBJ2-2): KAGVTQTPRYLIKTRGQQVTLSCSPISGHRSVSWYQQTPGQGLQFLFEYFSETQRNKGNFPGRFSGRQFSNSRSEMNVSTLELGDSALYLCASSGRRGGPNTGELFFGEGSRLTVL.

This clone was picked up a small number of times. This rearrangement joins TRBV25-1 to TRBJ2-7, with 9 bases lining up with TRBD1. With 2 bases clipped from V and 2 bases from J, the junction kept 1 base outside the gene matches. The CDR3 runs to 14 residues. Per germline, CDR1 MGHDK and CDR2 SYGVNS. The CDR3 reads CASSERDRAYEQYF. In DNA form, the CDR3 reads TGTGCCAGCAGTGAAAGGGACAGGGCCTACGAGCAGTACTTC.

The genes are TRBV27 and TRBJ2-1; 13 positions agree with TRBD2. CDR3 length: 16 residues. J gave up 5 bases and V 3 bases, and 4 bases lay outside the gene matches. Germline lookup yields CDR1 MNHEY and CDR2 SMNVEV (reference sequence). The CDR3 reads CASSFRTSGGNNEQFF. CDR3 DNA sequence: TGTGCCAGCAGTTTCCGGACTAGCGGGGGCAACAATGAGCAGTTCTTC.

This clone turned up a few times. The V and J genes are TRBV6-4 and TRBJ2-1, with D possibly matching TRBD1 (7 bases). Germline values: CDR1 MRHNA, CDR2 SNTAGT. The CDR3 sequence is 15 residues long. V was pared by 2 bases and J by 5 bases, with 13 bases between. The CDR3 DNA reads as TGTGCCAGCAGTGACAGGGCAGGGGGGAACAATGAGCAGTTCTTC. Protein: CASSDRAGGNNEQFF.

The DNA of the CDR3 is TGCGCCAGCAGTCCGAGTGCAGTGTTCAACTATGGCTACACCTTC. Translation: CASSPSAVFNYGYTF. The chain has TRBV5-1 and TRBJ1-2, with D unresolved. V was trimmed by 5 bases and J by 2 bases, leaving 16 bases between them. Germline CDR1 and CDR2: SGHRS and YFSETQ. The CDR3 has 15 residues.